A single sample is the source of the 8 T cell receptor beta chains below, sequenced in a study of blood T cells in healthy people across ages. The authors ran a second PCR of roughly 6 to 11 cycles using a sample-barcoded 5' primer and a J-beta primer mix. TCRdb redid the calling of the 5' RACE reads with MiXCR, one entry per CDR3 protein. The sample carries some 1.4 million distinct CDR3 sequences, around 42% recorded once. Sequenced sample: blood. The receptors come from a woman aged 18 to 35 in good health.

The V and J genes are TRBV27 and TRBJ2-4; no clear D gene. Judging by the DNA end, TRBJ2-5 fits better; the J call may be wrong. The germline V gene has CDR1 MNHEY and CDR2 SMNVEV (reference sequence). The CDR3 is 12 residues long. CDR3 sequence: CASSSTMETQYF. The CDR3 region has the DNA TGTGCCAGCAGTTCTACGATGGAGACCCAGTACTTC.

This chain joins TRBV11-2 and TRBJ1-1; 8 bases are shared with TRBD1. The CDR3 is 13 amino acids. Germline assignment: CDR1 SGHAT and CDR2 FQNNGV. V was pared by 6 bases and J by 5 bases, with 5 bases of the junction left unmatched. This CDR3 reads CASSSTGVTEAFF. Written as DNA, the CDR3 is TGTGCCAGCAGTTCGACAGGGGTGACTGAAGCTTTCTTT.

In its sample, this clonotype was seen a few times. The chain carries TRBV2 and TRBJ2-3; 7 bases are shared with TRBD2. Germline CDR1 reads SNHLY; CDR2 reads FYNNEI. This CDR3 has 15 amino acids. V dropped 2 bases and J dropped 6; count of bases not matched to a gene: 8. The CDR3 here is CASSELERETDTQYF. DNA of the CDR3: TGTGCCAGCAGTGAATTGGAGCGGGAAACGGATACGCAGTATTTT.

The chain couples TRBV28 to TRBJ2-7; tentatively, D is TRBD2 (5 bases). The germline V gene has CDR1 MDHEN and CDR2 SYDVKM. The CDR3 runs to 18 residues. Trimming shortened V by 6 bases and J by 0 bases, and 24 bases separated the two germline ends. The DNA of the CDR3 is TGTGCCAGCAGCCCGGGGATAGGACGCGCAGATCTCTCCTACGAGCAGTACTTC. It is translated as CASSPGIGRADLSYEQYF. Variable domain in full (rest from reference TRBV28 and TRBJ2-7): DVKVTQSSRYLVKRTGEKVFLECVQDMDHENMFWYRQDPGLGLRLIYFSYDVKMKEKGDIPEGYSVSREKKERFSLILESASTNQTSMYLCASSPGIGRADLSYEQYFGPGTRLTVT.

The chain has TRBV14 and TRBJ2-7; a possible D gene is TRBD1 (6 bases). Trimming pared 4 bases from V and 7 bases from J, leaving 17 bases between. The CDR3 length is 14 residues. Germline V gene data show CDR1 as SGHDN and CDR2 as FVKESK. The CDR3 nucleotides read TGTGCCAGCAGCCTCCCGGGACACCCAGGTGAGCAGTACTTC. Translated, it gives CASSLPGHPGEQYF.

CDR3 nucleotide sequence: TGTGCCAGCAGCTTATCTGGGACTAGCGGGAGTTCAGATACGCAGTATTTT. Amino acid sequence: CASSLSGTSGSSDTQYF. The V and J genes are TRBV7-6 and TRBJ2-3, with 14 nucleotides matching TRBD2. V was pared by 2 bases and J by 4 bases, with 5 bases of the junction left unmatched. In germline, CDR1 is SGHVS, CDR2 FNYEAQ. The CDR3 has 17 amino acids. Looking up the rest from reference TRBV7-6 and TRBJ2-3 gives the full variable domain: GAGVSQSPRYKVTKRGQDVALRCDPISGHVSLYWYRQALGQGPEFLTYFNYEAQQDKSGLPNDRFSAERPEGSISTLTIQRTEQRDSAMYRCASSLSGTSGSSDTQYFGPGTRLTVL.

The chain employs TRBV7-9 and TRBJ2-7, with TRBD2 matching 8 bases. Trimming took 5 bases from V and 3 from J; bases not matched to a gene: 12. Germline V CDR1 and CDR2: SEHNR, FQNEAQ (reference sequence). This CDR3 contains 16 residues. The CDR3 DNA sequence: TGTGCCAGCAGCACCAACCGGGGGGGCTACTACTACGAGCAGTACTTC. Translation gives CASSTNRGGYYYEQYF.

This clonotype has more than one count but fewer than ten. V is TRBV6-1 and J is TRBJ2-3; 7 nucleotides align to TRBD1. This CDR3 comprises 13 residues. Germline loops: CDR1 MNHNS, CDR2 SASEGT. J gave up 0 bases and V 7 bases, and 1 base lay outside the gene matches. The CDR3 sequence is CASTGQSTDTQYF. In DNA, the CDR3 is TGTGCCAGCACGGGACAGAGCACAGATACGCAGTATTTT.